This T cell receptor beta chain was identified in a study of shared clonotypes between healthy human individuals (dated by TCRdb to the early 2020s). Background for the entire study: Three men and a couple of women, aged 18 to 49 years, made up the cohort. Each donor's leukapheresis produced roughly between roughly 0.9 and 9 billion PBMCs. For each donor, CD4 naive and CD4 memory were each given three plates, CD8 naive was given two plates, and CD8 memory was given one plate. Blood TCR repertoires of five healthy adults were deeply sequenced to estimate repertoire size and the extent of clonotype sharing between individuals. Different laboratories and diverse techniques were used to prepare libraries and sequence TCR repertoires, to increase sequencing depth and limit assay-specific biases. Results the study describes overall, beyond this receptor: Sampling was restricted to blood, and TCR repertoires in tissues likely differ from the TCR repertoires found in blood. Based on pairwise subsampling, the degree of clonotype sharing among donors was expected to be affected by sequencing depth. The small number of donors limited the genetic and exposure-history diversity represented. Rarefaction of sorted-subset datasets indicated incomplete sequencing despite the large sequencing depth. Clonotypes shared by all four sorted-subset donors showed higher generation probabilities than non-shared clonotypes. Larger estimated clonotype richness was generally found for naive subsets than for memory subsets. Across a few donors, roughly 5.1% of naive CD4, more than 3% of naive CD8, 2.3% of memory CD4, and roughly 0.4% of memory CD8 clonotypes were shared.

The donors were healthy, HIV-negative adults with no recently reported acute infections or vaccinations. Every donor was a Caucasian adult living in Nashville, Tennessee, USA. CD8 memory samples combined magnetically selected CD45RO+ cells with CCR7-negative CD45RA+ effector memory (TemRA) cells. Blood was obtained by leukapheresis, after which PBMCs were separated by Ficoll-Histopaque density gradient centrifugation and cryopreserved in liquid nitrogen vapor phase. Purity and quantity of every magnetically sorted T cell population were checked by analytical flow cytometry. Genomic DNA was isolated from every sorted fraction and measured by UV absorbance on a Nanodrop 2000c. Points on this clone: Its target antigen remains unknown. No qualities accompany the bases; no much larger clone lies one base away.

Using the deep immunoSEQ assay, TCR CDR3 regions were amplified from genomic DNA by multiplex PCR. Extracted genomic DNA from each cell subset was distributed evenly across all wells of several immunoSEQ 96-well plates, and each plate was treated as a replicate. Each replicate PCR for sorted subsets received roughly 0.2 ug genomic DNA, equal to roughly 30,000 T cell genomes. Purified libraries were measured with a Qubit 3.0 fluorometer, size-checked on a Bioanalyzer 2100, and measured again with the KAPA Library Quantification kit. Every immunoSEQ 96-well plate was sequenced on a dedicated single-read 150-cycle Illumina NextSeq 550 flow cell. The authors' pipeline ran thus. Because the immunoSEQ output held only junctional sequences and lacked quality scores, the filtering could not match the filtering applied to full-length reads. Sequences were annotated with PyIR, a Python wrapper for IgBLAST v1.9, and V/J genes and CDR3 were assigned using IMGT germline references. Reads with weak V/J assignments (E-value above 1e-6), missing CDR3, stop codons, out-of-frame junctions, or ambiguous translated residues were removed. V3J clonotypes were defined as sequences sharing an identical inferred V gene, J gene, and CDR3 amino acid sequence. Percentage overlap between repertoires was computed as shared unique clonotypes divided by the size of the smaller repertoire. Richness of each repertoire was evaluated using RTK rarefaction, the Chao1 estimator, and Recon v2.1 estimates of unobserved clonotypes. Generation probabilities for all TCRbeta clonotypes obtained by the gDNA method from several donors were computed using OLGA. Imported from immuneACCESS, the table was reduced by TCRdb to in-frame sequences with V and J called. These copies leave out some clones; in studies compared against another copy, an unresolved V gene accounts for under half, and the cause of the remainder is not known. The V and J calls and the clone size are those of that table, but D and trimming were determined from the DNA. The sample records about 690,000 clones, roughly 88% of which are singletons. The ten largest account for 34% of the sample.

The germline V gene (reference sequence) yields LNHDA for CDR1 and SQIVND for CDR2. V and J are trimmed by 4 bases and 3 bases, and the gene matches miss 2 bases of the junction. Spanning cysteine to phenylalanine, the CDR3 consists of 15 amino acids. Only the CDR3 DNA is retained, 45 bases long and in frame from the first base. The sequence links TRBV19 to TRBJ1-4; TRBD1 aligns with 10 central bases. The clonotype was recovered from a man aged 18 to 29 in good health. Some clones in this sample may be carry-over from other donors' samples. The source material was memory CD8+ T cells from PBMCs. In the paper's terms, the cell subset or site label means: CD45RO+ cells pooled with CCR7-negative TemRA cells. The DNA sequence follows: TGTGCCAGTAGTAGGACAGGGGGATCTAATGAAAAACTGTTTTTT. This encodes CASSRTGGSNEKLFF.